The 30 T cell receptor beta chains below were found in one sample sequenced in a study of OX40 agonist ivuxolimab in advanced cancers. Clones were sequenced by immunoSEQ multiplex PCR, and TCRdb holds only the in-frame ones, with some missing. The sample holds some 38,000 clones, 92% seen once. The specimen comprised CD4+ or CD8+ T cells sorted from blood, sampled in a trial of the OX40 agonist ivuxolimab. The receptors come from an adult with an advanced solid tumor such as melanoma, head and neck, liver or kidney cancer.

V is TRBV28 and J is TRBJ2-5, with 7 bases matching TRBD1. The CDR3 is 14 amino acids. In germline, CDR1 is MDHEN, CDR2 SYDVKM. Unmatched junction bases numbered 8, after V lost 5 bases and J lost 5 bases. The CDR3 sequence is CASSPTGVGETQYF. For the CDR3, the DNA is TGTGCCAGCAGTCCTACAGGGGTCGGGGAGACCCAGTACTTC.

The J gene is TRBJ2-1, the V gene TRBV28, with 10 bases that match TRBD2. The V gene's germline CDR1 is MDHEN and CDR2 SYDVKM. This CDR3 is 16 amino acids long. V lost 5 bases to trimming and J lost 3 bases; unmatched junction nucleotides: 7. DNA for the CDR3: TGTGCCAGCAGTAGCCTAGCGGGAGCCCGCTACAATGAGCAGTTCTTC. This encodes CASSSLAGARYNEQFF. Combining the CDR3 with reference TRBV28 and TRBJ2-1 gives the whole variable domain DVKVTQSSRYLVKRTGEKVFLECVQDMDHENMFWYRQDPGLGLRLIYFSYDVKMKEKGDIPEGYSVSREKKERFSLILESASTNQTSMYLCASSSLAGARYNEQFFGPGTRLTVL.

CDR3 loop: CASSQDSWYEQYF. The DNA for the CDR3 is TGCGCCAGCAGCCAAGATAGTTGGTACGAGCAGTACTTC. The genes are TRBV4-1 and TRBJ2-7; the D is unclear. The CDR3 sequence is 13 residues long. V lost 0 bases and J 4 bases, leaving 7 bases between the germline ends. Germline CDR1 and CDR2: MGHRA and YSYEKL.

The chain is built from TRBV7-9 and TRBJ2-5; 7 nucleotides match TRBD2. The CDR3 is made up of 13 amino acids. Germline V CDR1 and CDR2: SEHNR, FQNEAQ (reference sequence). J gave up 5 bases and V 7 bases, and 7 bases lay outside the gene matches. The CDR3 DNA is TGTGCCAGCACCGGGGAGGGGCGGGAGACCCAGTACTTC. Its protein product is CASTGEGRETQYF.

This chain uses TRBV27 with TRBJ2-1, with 12 bases that match TRBD2. CDR3 size: 18 residues. Looked up from germline, CDR1 is MNHEY and CDR2 is SMNVEV (reference sequence). V was clipped by 5 bases and J by 2 bases; unmatched bases: 10. As DNA, the CDR3 is TGTGCCAGCAGTCTCAGAGCCGGACTAGCGGGAACCTACAATGAGCAGTTCTTC. It codes for CASSLRAGLAGTYNEQFF.

The V gene is TRBV28, the J gene TRBJ1-2; D remains unclear. CDR1 and CDR2 (germline): MDHEN, SYDVKM. The CDR3 sequence is 15 residues long. Deletions cut 4 bases from V and 6 bases from J, with 18 bases between. CDR3 amino acids: CASSSPGPTYDGYTF. CDR3 in DNA: TGTGCCAGCAGTTCCCCGGGCCCAACTTATGATGGCTACACCTTC.

The CDR3 loop is CASSVGGRAADTQYF. The DNA of the CDR3 is TGTGCCAGCAGCGTAGGCGGGAGGGCCGCAGATACGCAGTATTTT. The genes are TRBV9 and TRBJ2-3; TRBD2 matches 9 bases. The CDR3 contains 15 residues. Germline CDR1 reads SGDLS; CDR2 reads YYNGEE. V lost 0 bases and J lost 4; bases outside the gene matches: 3.

The chain uses TRBV4-1 and TRBJ2-5; D gene uncertain. The CDR3 sequence is 14 residues long. The germline V and J ends were trimmed by 2 bases and 5 bases, with 12 bases remaining between them. The germline V gene encodes CDR1 MGHRA and CDR2 YSYEKL. The CDR3 protein is CASSQSTDGETQYF. DNA for the CDR3: TGCGCCAGCAGCCAATCTACCGACGGGGAGACCCAGTACTTC.

The chain is built from TRBV9 and TRBJ1-4; no reliable D call. The CDR3 has 14 residues. V lost 0 bases, J lost 5 bases, and 8 bases lay in between. The germline CDR1 and CDR2 sequences are SGDLS and YYNGEE. CDR3: CASSVAGINEKLFF. CDR3 bases: TGTGCCAGCAGCGTAGCCGGGATAAATGAAAAACTGTTTTTT.

This chain connects TRBV7-9 to TRBJ2-5, with 9 bases aligning to TRBD1. V lost 4 bases to trimming and J lost 5 bases; unmatched junction nucleotides: 8. Germline V CDR1 and CDR2: SEHNR, FQNEAQ (reference sequence). CDR3 length: 15 amino acids. The CDR3 loop is CASSSLQGARETQYF. CDR3 nucleotide sequence: TGTGCCAGCAGCTCCCTACAGGGGGCTAGGGAGACCCAGTACTTC.

This chain connects TRBV6-5 to TRBJ1-2, with 8 bases aligning to TRBD1. Germline V gives CDR1 MNHEY, CDR2 SVGAGI. The CDR3 is 14 residues long. V lost 2 bases and J lost 4; bases outside the gene matches: 3. DNA of the CDR3: TGTGCCAGCAGTTACGCAGGGGGCGTCTATGGCTACACCTTC. Protein sequence: CASSYAGGVYGYTF.

This rearrangement joins TRBV20-1 to TRBJ2-3; D is unclear. In germline, CDR1 is DFQATT, CDR2 SNEGSKA (reference sequence). The CDR3 consists of 11 residues. Trimming stripped 6 bases from V and 3 bases from J, with 7 bases between. The CDR3 region is CSARRTDTQYF. CDR3 sequence (DNA): TGCAGTGCCAGAAGGACAGATACGCAGTATTTT.

The rearrangement links TRBV4-1 to TRBJ2-7; D may be TRBD1 or TRBD2 (5 bases each). Germline-derived CDR1 and CDR2 are MGHRA and YSYEKL. The CDR3 runs 14 residues. The V end was cut by 5 bases, the J end by 2 bases, with 13 bases between. The CDR3 DNA reads TGCGCCAGCAGCGGTGTAGGGGAGACCTACGAGCAGTACTTC. The encoded protein is CASSGVGETYEQYF.

The V call is TRBV9, the J call TRBJ2-3; unclear D gene. Germline V lookup: CDR1 SGDLS, CDR2 YYNGEE. The CDR3 spans 13 residues. V was trimmed by 3 bases and J by 0 bases, leaving 5 bases between them. The CDR3 coding sequence is TGTGCCAGCAGCGATTTCAGCACAGATACGCAGTATTTT. Amino acids: CASSDFSTDTQYF.

The count of this clone is one. V is TRBV5-1 and J is TRBJ2-7; no reliable D call. The CDR3 length is 16 residues. Trimming cost V 0 bases and J 3 bases, with 16 bases left between them. Germline V gives CDR1 SGHRS, CDR2 YFSETQ. CDR3 protein: CASSLGGRQVFYEQYF. The CDR3 DNA is TGCGCCAGCAGCTTGGGGGGTCGGCAGGTTTTCTACGAGCAGTACTTC.

V and J are TRBV7-2 and TRBJ1-5; D call uncertain. This CDR3 is 13 amino acids long. V was clipped by 1 base and J by 5 bases, with 6 bases between them. Germline V gene data show CDR1 as SGHTA and CDR2 as FQGNSA. This CDR3 is CASSLGVYQPQHF. CDR3 nucleotides: TGTGCCAGCAGCTTAGGGGTATATCAGCCCCAGCATTTT.

The J gene is TRBJ2-1, the V gene TRBV27, with D maybe TRBD1 (5 bases). The CDR3 runs to 13 residues. Germline-derived CDR1 and CDR2 are MNHEY and SMNVEV (reference sequence). V was shortened by 6 bases and J by 6 bases, with 12 bases between the two germline ends. Here the CDR3 DNA reads TGTGCCAGCAGAGCTGGACACCTCAATGAGCAGTTCTTC. Protein product: CASRAGHLNEQFF.

The rearrangement joins TRBV19 to TRBJ2-5; tentatively, D is TRBD2 (6 bases). This CDR3 region has 17 residues. The germline gives CDR1 LNHDA, CDR2 SQIVND (reference sequence). V shed 0 bases and J shed 5 bases, with 19 bases lying between them. For the CDR3, the DNA is TGTGCCAGTAGTATAGATCCCACGAGGCGACTAGACGAGACCCAGTACTTC. Its protein is CASSIDPTRRLDETQYF.

The chain joins TRBV2 to TRBJ2-7, with TRBD2 matching over 9 bases. This CDR3 comprises 13 residues. After removal of 3 bases from V and 7 bases from J, the junction contained 4 bases not matched to a gene. Germline CDR1 reads SNHLY; CDR2 reads FYNNEI. The CDR3 region is CASSDRLAGEQYF. The CDR3 DNA sequence: TGTGCCAGCAGTGACCGGCTAGCGGGAGAGCAGTACTTC.

The chain has TRBV5-1 and TRBJ2-3, with D perhaps matching TRBD2 (6 bases). The CDR3 length is 12 residues. V lost 3 bases, J lost 6 bases, and 8 bases lay in between. Germline V gives CDR1 SGHRS, CDR2 YFSETQ. CDR3 sequence reads: CASSSEGDTQYF. In DNA form, the CDR3 reads TGCGCCAGCAGCTCGGAGGGGGATACGCAGTATTTT.

This clone was seen only once. The gene calls are TRBV7-8 and TRBJ2-5; D ambiguous. V dropped 4 bases and J dropped 1 base, with 13 bases sitting between them. Germline values: CDR1 SGHVS, CDR2 FQNEAQ. The CDR3 covers 15 residues. CDR3 sequence (DNA): TGTGCCAGCAGCTACATTTCGGGCAGCCAAGAGACCCAGTACTTC. The encoded protein is CASSYISGSQETQYF.

J is TRBJ2-7 and V is TRBV28; D is ambiguous. Germline assignment: CDR1 MDHEN and CDR2 SYDVKM. The CDR3 contains 15 residues. The V and J ends lost 3 bases and 2 bases respectively, with 14 bases between them. CDR3 protein: CASSFGESGAYEQYF. In nucleotides, the CDR3 is TGTGCCAGCAGTTTTGGTGAATCCGGTGCCTACGAGCAGTACTTC.

The rearrangement joins TRBV27 to TRBJ1-1, with unresolved D. This CDR3 is built from 13 residues. CDR1 and CDR2 (germline): MNHEY, SMNVEV (reference sequence). Trimming stripped 3 bases from V and 1 base from J, with 6 bases between. CDR3 sequence (DNA): TGTGCCAGCAGTTTTGGACCGAACACTGAAGCTTTCTTT. Protein sequence: CASSFGPNTEAFF.

This chain uses TRBV9 with TRBJ2-4; 9 bases agree with TRBD1. V was clipped by 4 bases and J by 2 bases; unmatched bases: 10. CDR3 length: 17 amino acids. Germline values: CDR1 SGDLS, CDR2 YYNGEE. The CDR3 DNA sequence: TGTGCCAGCAGCCCTCCTTGGACAGGGGAAACCAAAAACATTCAGTACTTC. This encodes CASSPPWTGETKNIQYF. Together with reference TRBV9 and TRBJ2-4, the CDR3 gives the full variable domain: DSGVTQTPKHLITATGQRVTLRCSPRSGDLSVYWYQQSLDQGLQFLIQYYNGEERAKGNILERFSAQQFPDLHSELNLSSLELGDSALYFCASSPPWTGETKNIQYFGAGTRLSVL.

V and J are TRBV28 and TRBJ2-7, with D perhaps being TRBD1 or TRBD2 (5 bases each). The germline CDR1 and CDR2 sequences are MDHEN and SYDVKM. The CDR3 covers 15 residues. Trimming pared 3 bases from V and 2 bases from J, leaving 14 bases between. CDR3 region: CASSFIGATTYEQYF. CDR3 DNA sequence: TGTGCCAGCAGTTTTATCGGGGCAACAACCTACGAGCAGTACTTC.

CDR3 sequence: CASSSNEQYF. The CDR3 bases are TGTGCCAGCAGCTCTAACGAGCAGTACTTC. This chain links TRBV5-8 with TRBJ2-7; no clear D. This CDR3 comprises 10 residues. The germline V and J ends were trimmed by 3 bases and 5 bases, with 3 bases remaining between them. From germline, CDR1 is SGHTS and CDR2 YDEGEE.

Comments on this clone: The same CDR3 is also encoded by other DNA sequences in this sample. The gene calls are TRBV10-2 and TRBJ2-7; D is unresolved. The CDR3 totals 11 residues. CDR1 is WSHSY, CDR2 SAAADI, per germline. The V and J ends lost 3 bases and 4 bases respectively, with 4 bases between them. The CDR3 DNA sequence: TGCGCCAGCAGTGAAGGATACGAGCAGTACTTC. This codes for CASSEGYEQYF.

The chain employs TRBV27 and TRBJ2-2, with D maybe TRBD1 (6 bases). Germline V gives CDR1 MNHEY, CDR2 SMNVEV (reference sequence). The CDR3 length is 15 residues. Deletions cut 3 bases from V and 0 bases from J, with 8 bases between. The CDR3 DNA reads TGTGCCAGCAGTTTCAGGGGTACGAACACCGGGGAGCTGTTTTTT. Amino acids: CASSFRGTNTGELFF.

This clone has a single count. This chain links TRBV5-6 with TRBJ2-7; D call uncertain. Trimming took 5 bases from V and 3 from J, leaving 9 bases between them. This CDR3 has 12 amino acids. The germline CDR1 and CDR2 sequences are SGHDT and YYEEEE. CDR3 nucleotides: TGTGCCAGCAGTCTACAAAACTACGAGCAGTACTTC. This gives the protein CASSLQNYEQYF.

This clone was observed a few times. V is TRBV5-1 and J is TRBJ2-3; a weak D match, TRBD2 (6 bases). V gave up 5 bases and J gave up 4 bases, with 11 bases separating them. Germline CDR1 and CDR2: SGHRS and YFSETQ. This CDR3 contains 13 residues. As DNA, the CDR3 is TGCGCCAGCAGTGGGGGGACTTCAGATACGCAGTATTTT. Translation gives CASSGGTSDTQYF.